Below, one TCR beta chain is given with its context. Original processing methods: How many nucleated cells were present was estimated from reference gene primer amplification. The data were produced by immunoSEQ multiplex PCR, yet TCRdb's version contains in-frame clones alone and is incomplete. Clonal size and the V and J genes are those of that table, whereas D and trimming came from the DNA. The sample lists 81,000 or so clones; 70% to 90% were seen once. Patients at the Seattle site were enrolled during active infection and followed longitudinally. The entry originates in a study of blood T cell repertoires in COVID-19. Study details: Italy, Spain and the United States were the sources of the convalescent and acute COVID-19 samples. From T cells, B-cell-depleted T cells, or PBMCs came the material, which was cDNA or gDNA.

The CDR3 has 15 residues. The V segment lost 0 bases and the J segment 7 bases; nucleotides outside the gene matches: 6. CDR1 is SGHRS, CDR2 YFSETQ, per germline. The chain carries TRBV5-1 and TRBJ2-1; 8 bases match TRBD2. Sequencing was performed on peripheral blood. The clonotype comes from a man in his fifties or sixties with COVID-19, enrolled during active disease. CDR3 sequence: CASSLGAGAVNEQFF. As DNA, the CDR3 is TGCGCCAGCAGCTTGGGAGCGGGAGCGGTAAATGAGCAGTTCTTC.